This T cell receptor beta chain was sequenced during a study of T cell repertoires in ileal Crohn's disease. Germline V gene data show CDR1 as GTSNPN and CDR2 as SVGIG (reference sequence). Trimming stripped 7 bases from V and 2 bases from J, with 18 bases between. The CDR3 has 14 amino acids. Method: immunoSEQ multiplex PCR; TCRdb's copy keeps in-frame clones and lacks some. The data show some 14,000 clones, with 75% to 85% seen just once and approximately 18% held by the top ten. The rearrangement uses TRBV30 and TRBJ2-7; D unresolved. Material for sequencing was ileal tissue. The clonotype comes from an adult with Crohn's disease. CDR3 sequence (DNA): TGTGCCTCGTCCTTCGGAGCGACCGCCTACGAGCAGTACTTC. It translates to CASSFGATAYEQYF. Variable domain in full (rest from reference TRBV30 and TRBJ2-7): SQTIHQWPATLVQPVGSPLSLECTVEGTSNPNLYWYRQAAGRGLQLLFYSVGIGQISSEVPQNLSASRPQDRQFILSSKKLLLSDSGFYLCASSFGATAYEQYFGPGTRLTVT.